This T cell receptor beta chain was found in a study of blood T cell repertoires in COVID-19. In the study overall: Collection of acute and convalescent COVID-19 samples took place in the United States, Italy and Spain.

Those who participated ranged in age from roughly 18 to 90 years and resided in approximately 26 US areas. Clinical history reported by participants formed the basis on which cohorts were assigned. Cohort 3 recovered donors had two negative PCRs, clearance, or symptom resolution. TCRdb's table, derived via immunoSEQ multiplex PCR, lists solely in-frame clones and lacks some. The data show 300,000 to 400,000 clones, more than 85% seen once. V shed 6 bases and J 4 bases; nucleotides not matched to a gene: 3. The CDR3 is 11 amino acids. Germline CDR1 reads GTSNPN; CDR2 reads SVGIG (reference sequence). This clonotype was sampled from a woman aged 25 to 45 who had recovered from COVID-19. Sequencing was carried out using PBMCs or T cells enriched from blood (not recorded which). The J gene is TRBJ2-7, the V gene TRBV30, with 7 bases identical to TRBD1. CDR3 sequence (DNA): TGTGCCTGCAAGACAGGGTACGAGCAGTACTTC. This sequence encodes CACKTGYEQYF.